This T cell receptor beta chain was identified in a study of blood T cell repertoires in COVID-19. In the original processing: By means of reference gene primer amplification, nucleated cell counts were estimated. Here immunoSEQ multiplex PCR was the method, and the copy in TCRdb shows in-frame clones only, minus some. Clone size and V and J calls were adopted from that table, with D and trimming inferred from the DNA. The profile shows about 140,000 clones, roughly three quarters of them singletons. From germline, CDR1 is SNHLY and CDR2 FYNNEI. Trimming took off 5 bases at V and 8 bases at J, with 13 bases between the two ends. The CDR3 has 13 amino acids.

Sequenced sample: PBMCs or T cells enriched from blood (not recorded which). V usage is TRBV2 and J usage is TRBJ2-4; D is perhaps TRBD1 (6 bases). The clonotype originates from a woman aged 45-60 years who had recovered from COVID-19. Here the CDR3 DNA reads TGTGCCAGCAGTAAAAGGACAGAGGACATTCAGTACTTC. This translates into CASSKRTEDIQYF. The entire variable domain, with the rest obtained from reference TRBV2 and TRBJ2-4, is as follows: EPEVTQTPSHQVTQMGQEVILRCVPISNHLYFYWYRQILGQKVEFLVSFYNNEISEKSEIFDDQFSVERPDGSNFTLKIRSTKLEDSAMYFCASSKRTEDIQYFGAGTRLSVL.